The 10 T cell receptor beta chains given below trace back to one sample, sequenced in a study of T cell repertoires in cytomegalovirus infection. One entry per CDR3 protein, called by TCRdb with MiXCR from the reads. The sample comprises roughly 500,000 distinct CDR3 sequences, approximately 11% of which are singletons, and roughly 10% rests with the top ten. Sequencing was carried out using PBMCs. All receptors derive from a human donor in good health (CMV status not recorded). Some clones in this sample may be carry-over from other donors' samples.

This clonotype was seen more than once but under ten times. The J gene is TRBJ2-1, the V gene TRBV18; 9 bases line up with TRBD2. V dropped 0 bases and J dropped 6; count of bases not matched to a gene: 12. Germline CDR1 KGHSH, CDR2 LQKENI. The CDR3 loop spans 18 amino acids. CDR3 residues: CASSPPGSVVAGANEQFF. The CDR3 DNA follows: TGTGCCAGCTCACCACCAGGGTCGGTGGTAGCGGGGGCCAATGAGCAGTTCTTC.

CDR3 amino acids: CASSLRQGPDTQYF. CDR3 in DNA: TGTGCCAGCAGTTTAAGGCAGGGCCCAGATACGCAGTATTTT. The chain uses TRBV28 and TRBJ2-3; perhaps TRBD1 as D (5 bases). Per the germline V gene, CDR1 is MDHEN and CDR2 is SYDVKM. This CDR3 is 14 amino acids long. V lost 2 bases and J lost 4, with 10 bases in between.

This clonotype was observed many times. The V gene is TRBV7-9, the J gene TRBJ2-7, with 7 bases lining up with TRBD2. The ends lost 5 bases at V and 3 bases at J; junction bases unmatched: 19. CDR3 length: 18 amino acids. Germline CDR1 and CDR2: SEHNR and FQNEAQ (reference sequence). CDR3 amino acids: CASSLGTTPRRGYYEQYF. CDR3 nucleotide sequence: TGTGCCAGCAGCCTAGGGACTACCCCTCGTCGGGGGTACTACGAGCAGTACTTC. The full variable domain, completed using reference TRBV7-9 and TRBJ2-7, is DTGVSQNPRHKITKRGQNVTFRCDPISEHNRLYWYRQTLGQGPEFLTYFQNEAQLEKSRLLSDRFSAERPKGSFSTLEIQRTEQGDSAMYLCASSLGTTPRRGYYEQYFGPGTRLTVT.

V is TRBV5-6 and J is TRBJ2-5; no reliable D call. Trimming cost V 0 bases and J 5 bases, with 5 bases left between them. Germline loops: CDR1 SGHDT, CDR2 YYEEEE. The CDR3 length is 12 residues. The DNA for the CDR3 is TGTGCCAGCAGCTTGGGTCTGGAGACCCAGTACTTC. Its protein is CASSLGLETQYF.

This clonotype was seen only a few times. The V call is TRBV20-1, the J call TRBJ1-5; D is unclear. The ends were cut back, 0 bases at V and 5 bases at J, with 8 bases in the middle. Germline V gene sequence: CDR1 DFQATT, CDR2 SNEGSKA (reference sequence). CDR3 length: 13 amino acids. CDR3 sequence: CSAREDLDQPQHF. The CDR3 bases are TGCAGTGCTAGAGAGGACCTCGATCAGCCCCAGCATTTT.

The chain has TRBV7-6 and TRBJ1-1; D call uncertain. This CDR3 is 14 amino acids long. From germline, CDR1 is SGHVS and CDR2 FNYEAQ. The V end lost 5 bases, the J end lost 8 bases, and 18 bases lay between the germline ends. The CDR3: CASSRTTAWEEAFF. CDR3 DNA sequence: TGTGCCAGCAGCCGGACGACTGCGTGGGAGGAAGCTTTCTTT.

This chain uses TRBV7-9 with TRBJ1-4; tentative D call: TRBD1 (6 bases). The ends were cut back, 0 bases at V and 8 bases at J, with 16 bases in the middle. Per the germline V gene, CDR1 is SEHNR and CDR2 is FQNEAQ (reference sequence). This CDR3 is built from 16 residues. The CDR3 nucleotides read TGTGCCAGCAGCTTAGCGCTGGGGGGCGCAGGGGAAAAACTGTTTTTT. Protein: CASSLALGGAGEKLFF.

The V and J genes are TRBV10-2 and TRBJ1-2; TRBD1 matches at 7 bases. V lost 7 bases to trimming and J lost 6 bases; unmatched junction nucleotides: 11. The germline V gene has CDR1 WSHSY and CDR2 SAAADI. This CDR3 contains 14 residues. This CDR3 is CASTGTVPWDGYTF. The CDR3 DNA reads TGCGCCAGCACTGGGACAGTGCCCTGGGATGGCTACACCTTC.

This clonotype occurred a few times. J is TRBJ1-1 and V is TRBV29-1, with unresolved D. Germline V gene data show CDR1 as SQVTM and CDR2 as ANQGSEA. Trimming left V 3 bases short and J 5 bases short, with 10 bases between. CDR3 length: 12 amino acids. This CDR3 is CSVEGSETEAFF. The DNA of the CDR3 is TGCAGCGTTGAGGGCAGCGAGACTGAAGCTTTCTTT.

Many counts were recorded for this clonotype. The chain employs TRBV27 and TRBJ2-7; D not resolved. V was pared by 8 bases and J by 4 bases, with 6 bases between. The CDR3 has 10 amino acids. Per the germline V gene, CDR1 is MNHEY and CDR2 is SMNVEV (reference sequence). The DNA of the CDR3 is TGTGCCAGCGCAGCGTACGAGCAGTACTTC. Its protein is CASAAYEQYF.